This T cell receptor beta chain is drawn from a study of blood T cell repertoires in COVID-19. Clones were sequenced by immunoSEQ multiplex PCR, and TCRdb holds only the in-frame ones, with some missing. The repertoire holds fewer than 250,000 clones, with about 85% as singletons. This clone was seen just once. Unmatched junction bases numbered 10, after V lost 5 bases and J lost 4 bases. CDR3 length: 15 residues. The germline gives CDR1 SEHNR, CDR2 FQNEAQ (reference sequence). This chain uses TRBV7-9 with TRBJ2-5, with 7 bases lining up with TRBD2. The sample was peripheral blood. The receptor was derived from a man aged 25 to 40 with acute or convalescent COVID-19. As DNA, the CDR3 is TGTGCCAGCAGCGACGGACTAGTGCGGAGAGAGACCCAGTACTTC. Its translation is CASSDGLVRRETQYF.